Following are 2 T cell receptor beta chains from one sample sequenced in a study of T cell changes during pregnancy in multiple sclerosis. Assay: immunoSEQ multiplex PCR; the TCRdb copy retains only in-frame clones and omits some. The table lists about 34,000 clones, roughly 90% of them singletons. The source was CD8+ T cells from peripheral blood mononuclear cells, collected in the third trimester of pregnancy. These receptors came from a female donor with multiple sclerosis, enrolled in a pregnancy study.

The DNA for the CDR3 is TGTGCCAGCAGCTTAGGGGCGGGGGTACCCCTCCACTTT. As protein: CASSLGAGVPLHF. The rearrangement uses TRBV7-8 and TRBJ1-6, with D tentatively TRBD1 (5 bases). The length of the CDR3 is 13 residues. V lost 1 base, J lost 12 bases, and 10 bases lay in between. Germline CDR1 SGHVS, CDR2 FQNEAQ.

CDR3 sequence: CASSVGGGSAYEQYF. CDR3 in DNA: TGTGCCAGCAGCGTAGGCGGGGGATCGGCCTACGAGCAGTACTTC. The genes are TRBV9 and TRBJ2-7; 7 nucleotides line up with TRBD2. V was clipped by 0 bases and J by 2 bases; unmatched bases: 5. The germline V gene has CDR1 SGDLS and CDR2 YYNGEE. The CDR3 loop spans 15 amino acids.